This TCR beta chain was documented in a study of blood T cell repertoires in COVID-19. Study-wide background: COVID-19 samples from acute and convalescent phases originated in the United States, Italy and Spain.

The length of the CDR3 is 16 residues. The V and J ends lost 3 bases and 2 bases, in that order; junction bases with no gene match: 4. The germline V gene encodes CDR1 KGHSH and CDR2 LQKENI. In the authors' methods: Reference gene primers were amplified, and this amplification served to estimate nucleated cell counts. The method was immunoSEQ multiplex PCR; TCRdb's version includes in-frame clones alone and lacks a portion of them. The DNA was the basis for D and trimming; V, J and clone size are from that table. The repertoire includes approximately 300,000 clones, 70% to 90% of them detected once, and around 6.6% sits in the top ten.

The genes are TRBV18 and TRBJ2-6; 7 nucleotides line up with TRBD1. Sequenced input: peripheral blood. The source of this sequence is a man between 18 and 35 years old who had recovered from COVID-19. The CDR3 here is CASSPPGGPGANVLTF. The CDR3 bases are TGTGCCAGCTCACCTCCAGGGGGACCTGGGGCCAACGTCCTGACTTTC.